A single sample is the source of the 9 T cell receptor beta chains below, sequenced in a study of tumor and adjacent non-tumor tissue in lung cancer. The template was RNA from unsorted bulk tissue. Three rounds of nested PCR, following a modified ARM-PCR protocol, produced the TCRbeta library. TCRdb re-derived calls from the multiplex PCR reads in MiXCR, one entry per CDR3 protein. Counted here are about 110,000 distinct CDR3 sequences, about 80% occurring once; the ten biggest clones make up approximately 22%. Sequencing was carried out using lung tumor tissue. All receptors derive from a man aged 70 or older with non-small cell lung cancer.

The J gene is TRBJ2-1, the V gene TRBV4-2; 12 bases map to TRBD2. Unmatched junction bases numbered 3, after V lost 0 bases and J lost 6 bases. There are 16 residues in the CDR3. Germline lookup yields CDR1 LGHNA and CDR2 YNFKEQ. The DNA of the CDR3 is TGTGCCAGCAGCCAAGATATACTAGCGGGAGGCAATGAGCAGTTCTTC. Its translation: CASSQDILAGGNEQFF.

Comments on this clonotype: This CDR3 is missing its conserved last phenylalanine or tryptophan, likely due to a read error. The chain employs TRBV6-5 and TRBJ2-7; D is unresolved. The CDR3 consists of 15 residues. Germline values: CDR1 MNHEY, CDR2 SVGAGI. Trimming removed 0 bases from V and 4 bases from J, with 13 bases in between. The CDR3 bases are TGTGCCAGCAGTTACTCCGGGCCAGACATTTACGAGCAGTACTTA. Amino acids: CASSYSGPDIYEQYL.

With regard to this clonotype: The junction shows a germline mismatch at one end, possibly a read error. DNA of the CDR3: TGTGGTAGCAGTTACGATCCAGACAGGGGGCGCACAGATACCCAGTATTTT. This encodes CGSSYDPDRGRTDTQYF. The genes are TRBV6-6 and TRBJ2-3, with 10 bases identical to TRBD1. Germline values: CDR1 MNHNY, CDR2 SVGAGI (reference sequence). The CDR3 runs 17 residues.

With respect to this clonotype: A read error may account for a junction end that differs from germline. The chain employs TRBV29-1 and TRBJ2-5; TRBD2 agrees at 8 bases. Looked up from germline, CDR1 is SQVTM and CDR2 is ANQGSEA. This CDR3 is built from 12 residues. The CDR3 DNA follows: TGTAGCGGGGAACTAGGGGGGGAGACCCAGTATTTC. It translates to CSGELGGETQYF.

A word on this clonotype: The conserved phenylalanine or tryptophan normally closing the CDR3 is absent here, so this likely arose from a read error. The DNA is omitted, as the CDR3 cannot be located on it reliably, and the CDR3 follows TCRdb's listing. The V and J genes are TRBV29-1 and TRBJ2-3; TRBD2, the D gene given by the table, was not confirmed from the DNA. The CDR3 is 13 residues long, counting both termini. CDR1 is SQVTM and CDR2 is ANQGSEA in the germline V gene. Here the CDR3 reads CSVDRLAGVTLYY.

The chain uses TRBV5-5 and TRBJ2-2; D might be TRBD2 (5 bases). Trimming pared 4 bases from V and 5 bases from J, leaving 15 bases between. CDR1 and CDR2 (germline): SGHKS, YYEKEE (reference sequence). CDR3 length: 15 amino acids. DNA for the CDR3: TGTGCCAGCAGCCTGGAATTGGGAGTTACCGGGGAGCTGTTTTTT. Translated: CASSLELGVTGELFF.

A remark on this clonotype: One end of the junction does not line up with germline, which may come from a read error. CDR3 in DNA: TGTGCCAGCAGTGCTTTAGGGGGCGCAGGGCAACCCCATCATTTT. It translates to CASSALGGAGQPHHF. The chain combines TRBV6-6 with TRBJ1-5, with TRBD1 identical over 7 bases. The CDR3 runs 15 residues. The V gene's germline CDR1 is MNHNY and CDR2 SVGAGI (reference sequence).

V is TRBV5-1 and J is TRBJ2-7; perhaps TRBD1 as D (6 bases). CDR1 is SGHRS, CDR2 YFSETQ, per germline. The CDR3 runs 15 residues. Trimming took 2 bases from V and 3 from J, leaving 15 bases between them. In DNA, the CDR3 is TGCGCCAGCAGCTTAGGGACATGGGTAGTCTACGAGCAGTACTTC. This sequence encodes CASSLGTWVVYEQYF.

Of note for this clonotype: The junction departs from the called germline gene at one end, perhaps through a read error. V usage is TRBV6-5 and J usage is TRBJ1-1; no definite D call. The CDR3 extends over 14 amino acids. Germline V gives CDR1 MNHEY, CDR2 SVGAGI. CDR3 sequence reads: CAGSYNAVRIEAFF. For the CDR3, the DNA is TGTGCCGGCAGTTACAACGCCGTGAGGATTGAAGCTTTCTTT.